These 31 T cell receptor beta chains were sequenced from one sample in a study of blood T cells in healthy people across ages. PCR was performed a second time for about 7 to 12 cycles using a sample-barcoded 5' primer and a J-beta primer mix. MiXCR was run by TCRdb on the 5' RACE reads, yielding one entry per CDR3 protein. The sample consists of roughly 1,700,000 distinct CDR3 sequences, roughly 27% of them appearing once. Sequences were obtained from blood. The receptors originated from a young woman in good health.

The V call is TRBV20-1, the J call TRBJ1-1, with 8 bases matching TRBD1. The CDR3 is made up of 14 amino acids. The germline V gene has CDR1 DFQATT and CDR2 SNEGSKA (reference sequence). V shed 4 bases, J shed 4 bases, and the junction held 8 bases outside the gene matches. The CDR3 DNA follows: TGCAGTGCTACCTTGACAGGGGCAGTCACTGAAGCTTTCTTT. This translates into CSATLTGAVTEAFF.

This clonotype has a handful of counts. The chain combines TRBV6-6 with TRBJ2-7; 7 bases match TRBD2. The J call may not be correct, given that the DNA end is closer to TRBJ2-5. The CDR3 extends over 14 amino acids. Germline V lookup: CDR1 MNHNY, CDR2 SVGAGI (reference sequence). The CDR3 coding sequence is TGTGCCAGCAGTGACACTAGCGCACAAGAGACCCAGTACTTC. Translated, it gives CASSDTSAQETQYF.

This clonotype occurred many times. The rearrangement joins TRBV11-2 to TRBJ2-5; 10 positions match TRBD2. Germline V gives CDR1 SGHAT, CDR2 FQNNGV. J lost 5 bases, V lost 5 bases, and 5 bases had no gene match. CDR3 size: 14 residues. The CDR3 region has the DNA TGTGCCAGCAGCCCACCGGGACTAGCGGAGACCCAGTACTTC. This encodes CASSPPGLAETQYF.

The J gene is TRBJ2-5, the V gene TRBV24-1; D is ambiguous. Trimming took 0 bases from V and 1 from J, leaving 5 bases between them. This CDR3 spans 14 amino acids. CDR1 is KGHDR, CDR2 SFDVKD, per germline. As DNA, the CDR3 is TGTGCCACCAGTGATTTGTACAGCCAAGAGACCCAGTACTTC. Protein sequence: CATSDLYSQETQYF.

V is TRBV20-1 and J is TRBJ2-3; D remains unclear. The CDR3 is 12 amino acids. Germline-derived CDR1 and CDR2 are DFQATT and SNEGSKA (reference sequence). Trimming took off 0 bases at V and 6 bases at J, with 7 bases between the two ends. The chain's CDR3 is CSARDQADTQYF. DNA for the CDR3: TGCAGTGCTAGAGATCAGGCGGATACGCAGTATTTT.

This clonotype was counted ten times or more. The chain has TRBV6-6 and TRBJ2-7; 7 nucleotides agree with TRBD1. This CDR3 comprises 15 residues. The V and J ends lost 6 bases and 0 bases, in that order; junction bases with no gene match: 8. Germline CDR1 and CDR2: MNHNY and SVGAGI (reference sequence). The CDR3 DNA sequence: TGTGCCAGCAGCCCCCGAGGGGGCACCTCCTACGAGCAGTACTTC. Translation gives CASSPRGGTSYEQYF.

There are a few counts of this clonotype. This chain connects TRBV10-2 to TRBJ1-2, with 7 nucleotides matching TRBD1. The length of the CDR3 is 14 residues. The germline gives CDR1 WSHSY, CDR2 SAAADI. Trimming took 0 bases from V and 8 from J; bases not matched to a gene: 6. CDR3 protein: CASSESWGQLGYTF. As DNA, the CDR3 is TGCGCCAGCAGTGAGTCGTGGGGACAGCTGGGCTACACCTTC.

This clonotype was observed a handful of times. The gene calls are TRBV11-2 and TRBJ2-4; 9 positions match TRBD2. The CDR3 totals 11 residues. Per germline, CDR1 SGHAT and CDR2 FQNNGV. With 8 bases clipped from V and 7 bases from J, the junction kept 0 bases outside the gene matches. The CDR3 DNA follows: TGTGCCAGCCTAGCGGGGAACATTCAGTACTTC. It yields the protein CASLAGNIQYF.

Only a few counts were recorded for this clonotype. The chain recombines TRBV6-2 or TRBV6-3 with TRBJ2-3; tentative D call: TRBD2 (6 bases). This CDR3 is 14 amino acids long. The V end was cut by 5 bases, the J end by 2 bases, with 11 bases between. Germline values: CDR1 MNHEY, CDR2 SVGEGT. The CDR3 is CASSDRDFTDTQYF. Written as DNA, the CDR3 is TGTGCCAGCAGTGACCGGGACTTCACAGATACGCAGTATTTT.

The gene calls are TRBV10-3 and TRBJ2-3, with 7 nucleotides matching TRBD2. Per the germline V gene, CDR1 is ENHRY and CDR2 is SYGVKD. Trimming took 4 bases from V and 6 from J; bases not matched to a gene: 10. CDR3 length: 15 amino acids. The CDR3 bases are TGTGCCATCAGTGGGGCGGCGGGAGTTGGGGATACGCAGTATTTT. This sequence encodes CAISGAAGVGDTQYF.

This clonotype occurred a few times. This chain connects TRBV27 to TRBJ2-7; D unresolved. Germline assignment: CDR1 MNHEY and CDR2 SMNVEV (reference sequence). The CDR3 spans 14 residues. The V and J ends lost 0 bases and 4 bases respectively, with 10 bases between them. CDR3 DNA: TGTGCCAGCAGTTTATCGAGTTTGGGATACGAGCAGTACTTC. Translation: CASSLSSLGYEQYF.

A single count supports this clonotype. The genes are TRBV30 and TRBJ1-1; the D gene is possibly TRBD1 (6 bases). V was shortened by 1 base and J by 9 bases, with 12 bases between the two germline ends. Germline V lookup: CDR1 GTSNPN, CDR2 SVGIG (reference sequence). The CDR3 spans 12 residues. The CDR3 coding sequence is TGTGCCTGGAGTGCAGGGGAGGAACAAGCTTTCTTT. Its translation is CAWSAGEEQAFF.

V gene TRBV4-1 combines with J gene TRBJ2-1, with TRBD2 matching over 9 bases. The V segment lost 6 bases and the J segment 3 bases; nucleotides outside the gene matches: 12. This CDR3 region has 17 residues. Germline V lookup: CDR1 MGHRA, CDR2 YSYEKL. The CDR3 DNA sequence: TGCGCCAGCAGTCAGACCTTGGCGGGAGGGGACTACAATGAGCAGTTCTTC. Protein product: CASSQTLAGGDYNEQFF.

Only a few counts were recorded for this clonotype. This rearrangement joins TRBV7-9 to TRBJ2-3, with D perhaps matching TRBD2 (7 bases). CDR1 SEHNR and CDR2 FQNEAQ come from the germline V gene (reference sequence). Trimming stripped 6 bases from V and 6 bases from J, with 22 bases between. The CDR3 extends over 16 amino acids. The CDR3: CASSLSGLPGGDTQYF. The CDR3, as DNA: TGTGCCAGCAGTTTAAGTGGGCTACCGGGGGGCGATACGCAGTATTTT.

The CDR3 bases are TGCAGTGCTAGCCGGGACAGCAACACCGGGGAGCTGTTTTTT. Translation: CSASRDSNTGELFF. The V call is TRBV20-1, the J call TRBJ2-2; 7 nucleotides match TRBD1. Germline V gene data show CDR1 as DFQATT and CDR2 as SNEGSKA (reference sequence). This CDR3 is 14 amino acids long. The junction had 3 bases not matched to a gene; V was cut back by 3 bases and J by 2 bases.

V and J are TRBV5-4 and TRBJ2-7, with 9 bases identical to TRBD1. CDR1 and CDR2 (germline): SGHNT, YYREEE (reference sequence). The CDR3 loop spans 15 amino acids. The J segment lost 0 bases and the V segment lost 1 base, leaving 2 bases of the junction unmatched. CDR3 coding DNA: TGTGCCAGCAGCTTGTGGGACAGGGACTCCTACGAGCAGTACTTC. This sequence encodes CASSLWDRDSYEQYF.

This clonotype was seen many times. This chain connects TRBV6-5 to TRBJ2-1; D remains ambiguous. Trimming took off 0 bases at V and 0 bases at J, with 15 bases between the two ends. Germline V gene data show CDR1 as MNHEY and CDR2 as SVGAGI. The CDR3 covers 18 residues. CDR3 nucleotide sequence: TGTGCCAGCAGTTACTCGGCTCCAGGACCGAGCTCCTACAATGAGCAGTTCTTC. It is translated as CASSYSAPGPSSYNEQFF.

This chain joins TRBV9 and TRBJ2-5; the match to TRBD1 covers 7 bases. The germline V gene encodes CDR1 SGDLS and CDR2 YYNGEE. After removal of 7 bases from V and 11 bases from J, the junction contained 17 bases not matched to a gene. The CDR3 has 14 residues. CDR3 sequence (DNA): TGTGCCAGCGGCCGGGGACAGAGTCGCAATGAGCAGTACTTC. It codes for CASGRGQSRNEQYF.

The count of this clonotype is one. J is TRBJ1-1 and V is TRBV7-2; 12 bases are a match to TRBD1. The CDR3 loop spans 17 amino acids. Germline CDR1 reads SGHTA; CDR2 reads FQGNSA. V lost 2 bases and J lost 5; bases outside the gene matches: 9. The CDR3, as DNA: TGTGCCAGCAGCTTATCCGGGACAGGGGGCACGGGGACTGAAGCTTTCTTT. Protein: CASSLSGTGGTGTEAFF.

The chain links TRBV4-1 to TRBJ2-7; 9 bases are shared with TRBD2. V trimming: 1 base; J trimming: 5 bases; junction bases outside the gene matches: 12. Germline V gives CDR1 MGHRA, CDR2 YSYEKL. The CDR3 runs to 17 residues. The CDR3 coding sequence is TGCGCCAGCAGCCAAGGACCAGGCGGGGGGGCCGTGGACGAGCAGTACTTC. Its protein is CASSQGPGGGAVDEQYF.

The chain joins TRBV12-3 or TRBV12-4 to TRBJ1-4; D may be TRBD1 (6 bases). The CDR3 extends over 16 amino acids. V shed 5 bases and J shed 3 bases, with 16 bases lying between them. CDR3 loop: CASSPGQHFSNEKLFF. DNA for the CDR3: TGTGCCAGCAGTCCCGGACAGCACTTCTCTAATGAAAAACTGTTTTTT.

This clonotype was counted many times. The chain has TRBV4-2 and TRBJ2-5; unclear D gene. The V end was cut by 0 bases, the J end by 2 bases, with 7 bases between. CDR3 length: 14 residues. Germline CDR1 and CDR2: LGHNA and YNFKEQ. The CDR3 protein is CASSQERIQETQYF. For the CDR3, the DNA is TGTGCCAGCAGCCAAGAGAGAATACAAGAGACCCAGTACTTC.

This clonotype was picked up many times. The chain combines TRBV6-2 or TRBV6-3 with TRBJ1-2, with a possible D match to TRBD1 (5 bases). Trimming cost V 8 bases and J 6 bases, with 16 bases left between them. Germline V lookup: CDR1 MNHEY, CDR2 SVGEGT. The CDR3 is made up of 13 amino acids. Here the CDR3 DNA reads TGTGCCAGCCATCGGACGGGAGGGGATGGCTACACCTTC. The encoded protein is CASHRTGGDGYTF.

On this clonotype itself: Compared with germline, one end of the junction differs, possibly owing to a read error. The chain couples TRBV5-1 to TRBJ2-1, with D tentatively TRBD2 (5 bases). In germline, CDR1 is SGHRS, CDR2 YFSETQ. The CDR3 consists of 15 residues. The CDR3 DNA follows: TGCGCCGGCAGCTCGCAAACTAGGTCCTACAATGAGCAGTTCTTC. The encoded protein is CAGSSQTRSYNEQFF.

The sample holds a few counts of this clonotype. The rearrangement uses TRBV28 and TRBJ2-7, with 7 nucleotides matching TRBD2. Germline loops: CDR1 MDHEN, CDR2 SYDVKM. The CDR3 sequence is 14 residues long. With 8 bases clipped from V and 1 base from J, the junction kept 8 bases outside the gene matches. As DNA, the CDR3 is TGTGCCAGCTTCGGGGGGACGCCTTCCTACGAGCAGTACTTC. It yields the protein CASFGGTPSYEQYF.

The chain uses TRBV27 and TRBJ2-6; D call uncertain. Trimming took 4 bases from V and 0 from J, leaving 7 bases between them. This CDR3 comprises 15 residues. Germline CDR1 reads MNHEY; CDR2 reads SMNVEV (reference sequence). The CDR3 DNA follows: TGTGCCAGCAGTTCGTGGGGCTCTGGGGCCAACGTCCTGACTTTC. This codes for CASSSWGSGANVLTF. The whole variable domain, filled in from reference TRBV27 and TRBJ2-6, reads EAQVTQNPRYLITVTGKKLTVTCSQNMNHEYMSWYRQDPGLGLRQIYYSMNVEVTDKGDVPEGYKVSRKEKRNFPLILESPSPNQTSLYFCASSSWGSGANVLTFGAGSRLTVL.

The chain employs TRBV2 and TRBJ2-1, with D perhaps matching TRBD1 (6 bases). V dropped 4 bases and J dropped 11 bases, with 12 bases sitting between them. This CDR3 contains 12 residues. Germline loops: CDR1 SNHLY, CDR2 FYNNEI. CDR3: CASSGGRDKQFF. CDR3 in DNA: TGTGCCAGCAGTGGTGGCCGGGACAAGCAGTTCTTC.

This clonotype was seen just once. One end of the junction does not line up with germline, which may come from a read error. This chain links TRBV7-3 with TRBJ2-3, with D possibly being TRBD1 (6 bases). Germline values: CDR1 SGHTA, CDR2 FQGTGA. CDR3 length: 14 amino acids. The CDR3 DNA follows: TGTGCCGGCAGCCTGGGGGCGGAAGATTATACGCAGTATTTT. Translation: CAGSLGAEDYTQYF.

The V and J genes are TRBV30 and TRBJ2-1; possibly TRBD2 for D (6 bases). Trimming took off 3 bases at V and 8 bases at J, with 14 bases between the two ends. Germline V CDR1 and CDR2: GTSNPN, SVGIG (reference sequence). The CDR3 runs 13 residues. CDR3 sequence: CAWSGGSRDEQFF. The CDR3 DNA reads as TGTGCCTGGAGCGGGGGTAGTAGAGATGAGCAGTTCTTC.

This clonotype was recorded a few times. The chain joins TRBV6-5 to TRBJ1-6; 9 bases match TRBD1. The CDR3 sequence is 14 residues long. Germline trimming cut 8 bases from V and 8 bases from J; bases unmatched to any gene: 7. The germline V gene has CDR1 MNHEY and CDR2 SVGAGI. The CDR3 loop reads CASDGQGTHSPLHF. CDR3 nucleotides: TGTGCCAGCGATGGACAGGGGACTCATTCACCCCTCCACTTT.

This clonotype has ten or more counts. V gene TRBV5-1 combines with J gene TRBJ2-7, with 8 bases identical to TRBD1. Germline loops: CDR1 SGHRS, CDR2 YFSETQ. V trimming: 1 base; J trimming: 5 bases; junction bases outside the gene matches: 5. The CDR3 spans 14 residues. This CDR3 is CASSLQGAFDEQYF. The CDR3 DNA is TGCGCCAGCAGCTTGCAGGGGGCTTTCGACGAGCAGTACTTC.